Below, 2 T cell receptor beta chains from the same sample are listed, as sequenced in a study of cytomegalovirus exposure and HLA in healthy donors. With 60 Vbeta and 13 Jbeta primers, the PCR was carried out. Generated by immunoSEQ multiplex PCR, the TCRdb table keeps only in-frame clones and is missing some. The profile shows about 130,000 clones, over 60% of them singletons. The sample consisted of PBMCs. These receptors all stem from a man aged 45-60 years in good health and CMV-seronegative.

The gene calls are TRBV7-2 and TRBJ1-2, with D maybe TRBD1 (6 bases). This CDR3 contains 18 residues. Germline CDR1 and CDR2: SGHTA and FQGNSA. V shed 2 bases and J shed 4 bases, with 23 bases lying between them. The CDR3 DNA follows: TGTGCCAGCAGCTTATATGGGGGGGCGCAGATGTCTAGCTATGGCTACACCTTC. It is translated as CASSLYGGAQMSSYGYTF.

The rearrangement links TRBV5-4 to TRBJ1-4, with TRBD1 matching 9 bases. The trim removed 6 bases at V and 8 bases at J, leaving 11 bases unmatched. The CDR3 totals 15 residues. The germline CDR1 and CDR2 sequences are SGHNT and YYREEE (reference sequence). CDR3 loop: CASTPGDRAGEKLFF. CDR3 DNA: TGTGCCAGCACCCCGGGGGACAGGGCTGGGGAAAAACTGTTTTTT.